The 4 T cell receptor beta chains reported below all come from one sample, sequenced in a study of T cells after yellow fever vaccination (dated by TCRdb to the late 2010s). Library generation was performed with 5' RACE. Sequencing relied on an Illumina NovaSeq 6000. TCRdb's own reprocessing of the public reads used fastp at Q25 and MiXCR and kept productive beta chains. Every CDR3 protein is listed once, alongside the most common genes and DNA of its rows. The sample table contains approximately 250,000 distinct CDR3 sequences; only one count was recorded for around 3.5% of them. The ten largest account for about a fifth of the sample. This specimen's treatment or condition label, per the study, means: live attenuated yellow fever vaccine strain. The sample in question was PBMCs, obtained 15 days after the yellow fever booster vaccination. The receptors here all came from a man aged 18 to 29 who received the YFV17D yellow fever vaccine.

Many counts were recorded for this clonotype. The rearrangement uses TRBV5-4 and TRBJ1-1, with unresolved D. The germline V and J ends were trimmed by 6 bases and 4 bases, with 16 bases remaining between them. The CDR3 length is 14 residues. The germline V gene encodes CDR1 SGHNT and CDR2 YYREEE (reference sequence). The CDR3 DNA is TGTGCCAGCAACCCGGATCACGGAGTCACTGAAGCTTTCTTT. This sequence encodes CASNPDHGVTEAFF.

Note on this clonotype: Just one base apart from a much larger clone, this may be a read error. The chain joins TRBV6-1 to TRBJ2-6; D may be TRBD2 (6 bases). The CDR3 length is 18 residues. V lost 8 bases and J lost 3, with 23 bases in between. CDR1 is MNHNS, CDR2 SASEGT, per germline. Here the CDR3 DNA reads TGTGCCAGCGCTCTCGGCGGGAACGGGGCTGATGGGGCCAACGTCCTGACTTTC. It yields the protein CASALGGNGADGANVLTF.

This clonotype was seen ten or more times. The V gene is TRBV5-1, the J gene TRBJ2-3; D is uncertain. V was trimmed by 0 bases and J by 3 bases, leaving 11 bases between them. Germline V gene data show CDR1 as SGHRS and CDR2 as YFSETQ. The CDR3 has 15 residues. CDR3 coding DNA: TGCGCCAGCAGCTTGGTTGACTTGACTACAGATACGCAGTATTTT. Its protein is CASSLVDLTTDTQYF.

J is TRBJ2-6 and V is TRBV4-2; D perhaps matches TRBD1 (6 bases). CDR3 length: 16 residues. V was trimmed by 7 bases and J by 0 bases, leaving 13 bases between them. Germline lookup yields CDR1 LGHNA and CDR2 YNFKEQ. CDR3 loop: CASTLTGRSGANVLTF. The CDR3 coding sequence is TGTGCCAGCACCCTGACAGGTCGCTCTGGGGCCAACGTCCTGACTTTC.